The present T cell receptor beta chain was sequenced within a study of blood T cell repertoires in COVID-19. The overall study: Spain, Italy and the United States supplied samples that represented acute and convalescent COVID-19. The analysed material was cDNA or gDNA that came from T cells, B-cell-depleted T cells, or PBMCs.

Between the trimmed V and J ends, which lost 6 bases and 6 bases, there was a span of 16 bases. The CDR3 runs 13 residues. Germline loops: CDR1 SGHDT, CDR2 YYEEEE. Per the original data handling: For nucleated cells, counts were estimated from reference gene primer amplification. Clones were read by immunoSEQ multiplex PCR, and TCRdb kept only the in-frame ones, dropping some. V and J calls and clone size come straight from that table; D and trimming were deduced from the DNA. The data hold about 270,000 clones, with roughly 86% observed a single time. This clone has only one observation. This TCR derives from a man between 35 and 55 years old with active or convalescent COVID-19. Material for sequencing was peripheral blood. This chain joins TRBV5-6 and TRBJ2-7, with a weak D call TRBD2 (6 bases). The DNA for the CDR3 is TGTGCCAGCATACAGACGGGGGTATTCGAGCAGTACTTC. It yields the protein CASIQTGVFEQYF.